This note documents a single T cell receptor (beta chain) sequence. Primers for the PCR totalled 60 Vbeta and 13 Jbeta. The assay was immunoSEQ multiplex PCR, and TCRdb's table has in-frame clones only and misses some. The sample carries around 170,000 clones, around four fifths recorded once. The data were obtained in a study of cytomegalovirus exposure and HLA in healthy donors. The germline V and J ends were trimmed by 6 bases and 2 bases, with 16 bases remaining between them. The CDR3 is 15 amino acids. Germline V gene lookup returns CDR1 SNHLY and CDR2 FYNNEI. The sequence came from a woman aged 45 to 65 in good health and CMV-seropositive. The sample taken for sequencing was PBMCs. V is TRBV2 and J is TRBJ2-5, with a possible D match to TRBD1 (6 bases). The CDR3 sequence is CASRRDRYTQETQYF. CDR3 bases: TGTGCCAGCAGGCGCGACAGGTACACGCAAGAGACCCAGTACTTC.